Each of the 15 T cell receptor beta chains below was sequenced from the same sample in a study of OX40 agonist ivuxolimab in advanced cancers. TCRdb's table, derived via immunoSEQ multiplex PCR, lists solely in-frame clones and lacks some. Of around 95,000 clones listed, around 90% were seen once; the top ten hold 0.71%. This specimen was CD4+ or CD8+ T cells sorted from blood, taken in a trial of the OX40 agonist ivuxolimab. The receptors were gathered from an adult with an advanced solid tumor such as melanoma, head and neck, liver or kidney cancer.

This rearrangement joins TRBV5-1 to TRBJ1-1, with TRBD1 identical over 9 bases. CDR1 SGHRS and CDR2 YFSETQ come from the germline V gene. There are 15 residues in the CDR3. Trimming cost V 1 base and J 4 bases; bases outside gene matches: 5. The CDR3: CASSLQAGQGTEAFF. In DNA form, the CDR3 reads TGCGCCAGCAGCTTGCAGGCGGGACAGGGCACTGAAGCTTTCTTT.

The CDR3 sequence is CASSQDLNRGSGTDTQYF. The CDR3 DNA reads TGCGCCAGCAGCCAAGATTTGAACAGGGGATCGGGCACAGATACGCAGTATTTT. This chain uses TRBV4-3 with TRBJ2-3; TRBD1 matches 7 bases. The germline CDR1 and CDR2 sequences are LGHNA and YSLEER. The CDR3 covers 18 residues. Losses at the gene ends were 0 bases for V and 1 base for J; bases not matched to a gene: 10.

This clone occurred once. The chain employs TRBV18 and TRBJ2-7, with 7 bases matching TRBD2. Germline CDR1 reads KGHSH; CDR2 reads LQKENI. V was clipped by 6 bases and J by 0 bases; unmatched bases: 8. The CDR3 has 15 residues. CDR3 residues: CASSLGTSASYEQYF. For the CDR3, the DNA is TGTGCCAGCTCCCTCGGTACTAGCGCCTCCTACGAGCAGTACTTC.

This clone was observed a single time. J is TRBJ2-2 and V is TRBV5-1; D possibly matches TRBD1 or TRBD2 (5 bases each). The CDR3 loop spans 15 amino acids. CDR1 and CDR2 from the germline V gene are SGHRS and YFSETQ. Trimming shortened V by 3 bases and J by 6 bases, and 15 bases separated the two germline ends. CDR3 sequence: CASSSQGPSPGELFF. In DNA, the CDR3 is TGCGCCAGCAGCTCGCAGGGCCCTAGCCCCGGGGAGCTGTTTTTT.

This clone was recorded only once. The V gene is TRBV28, the J gene TRBJ1-2, with 8 positions matching TRBD1. V lost 7 bases, J lost 4 bases, and 8 bases stayed unmatched. This CDR3 is 14 amino acids long. Looked up from germline, CDR1 is MDHEN and CDR2 is SYDVKM. CDR3: CASTPTDRAYGYTF. CDR3 nucleotide sequence: TGTGCCAGCACCCCGACGGACAGGGCCTATGGCTACACCTTC.

This chain joins TRBV27 and TRBJ2-3; TRBD2 matches at 13 bases. The CDR3 covers 18 residues. Losses at the gene ends were 2 bases for V and 9 bases for J; bases not matched to a gene: 14. CDR1 is MNHEY, CDR2 SMNVEV, per germline (reference sequence). In nucleotides, the CDR3 is TGTGCCAGCAGTTTAAAGGGGACTAGCGGGGTGGGGCGAGGGACGCAGTATTTT. Translating gives CASSLKGTSGVGRGTQYF.

DNA of the CDR3: TGTGCCAGCAGCTCTACGGGCAGCACAGATACGCAGTATTTT. Protein sequence: CASSSTGSTDTQYF. V is TRBV7-2 and J is TRBJ2-3; D is unresolved. The CDR3 runs to 14 residues. CDR1 is SGHTA and CDR2 is FQGNSA in the germline V gene. Trimming left V 4 bases short and J 0 bases short, with 8 bases between. The variable domain in full, completed from reference TRBV7-2 and TRBJ2-3, reads GAGVSQSPSNKVTEKGKDVELRCDPISGHTALYWYRQSLGQGLEFLIYFQGNSAPDKSGLPSDRFSAERTGGSVSTLTIQRTQQEDSAVYLCASSSTGSTDTQYFGPGTRLTVL.

The chain uses TRBV30 and TRBJ1-4, with no clear D. Germline V CDR1 and CDR2: GTSNPN, SVGIG (reference sequence). The CDR3 totals 12 residues. The V end lost 2 bases, the J end lost 11 bases, and 12 bases lay between the germline ends. The CDR3 DNA sequence: TGTGCCTGGAGTATTGGGCTGGGGAAACTGTTTTTT. It specifies CAWSIGLGKLFF.

This clone was recorded only once. The V call is TRBV19, the J call TRBJ2-2; possible D gene TRBD1, 6 bases. The CDR3 runs 13 residues. From germline, CDR1 is LNHDA and CDR2 SQIVND (reference sequence). V shed 9 bases and J shed 0 bases, with 8 bases lying between them. CDR3 DNA sequence: TGTGCCAGCCGGACAGCGAACACCGGGGAGCTGTTTTTT. The encoded protein is CASRTANTGELFF.

A word on this clone: The same CDR3 is also encoded by other DNA sequences in this sample. The chain is built from TRBV15 and TRBJ1-3, with TRBD1 as a possible D gene (5 bases). CDR3 size: 14 residues. Germline loops: CDR1 LNHNV, CDR2 YYDKDF (reference sequence). V dropped 1 base and J dropped 2 bases, with 6 bases sitting between them. The CDR3 sequence is CATSRGGAGNTIYF. CDR3 DNA sequence: TGTGCCACCAGCAGAGGGGGGGCTGGAAACACCATATATTTT.

The rearrangement uses TRBV27 and TRBJ1-4; D remains unclear. Germline V gene data show CDR1 as MNHEY and CDR2 as SMNVEV (reference sequence). The CDR3 has 14 residues. V shed 2 bases and J shed 3 bases, with 7 bases lying between them. This CDR3 is CASSLRLSNEKLFF. CDR3 sequence (DNA): TGTGCCAGCAGTTTAAGGCTGTCTAATGAAAAACTGTTTTTT.

This clone was observed once. The gene calls are TRBV30 and TRBJ1-6; D gene unclear. The V gene lost 4 bases and the J gene lost 12 bases, with 10 bases spanning the gap. Per germline, CDR1 GTSNPN and CDR2 SVGIG (reference sequence). This CDR3 has 11 amino acids. CDR3 residues: CAWTGWGPLHF. The CDR3, as DNA: TGTGCCTGGACGGGTTGGGGACCCCTCCACTTT.

In the case of this clone: The junction differs from germline at one of its ends, possibly a read error. The rearrangement links TRBV30 to TRBJ1-2; D is uncertain. CDR1 is GTSNPN, CDR2 SVGIG, per germline (reference sequence). This CDR3 comprises 14 residues. This chain's CDR3 is CAWSPEGLGYDYTF. The CDR3 nucleotides read TGTGCCTGGAGTCCGGAGGGTTTAGGGTATGACTACACCTTC. Full variable domain (outside the CDR3, taken from reference TRBV30 and TRBJ1-2): SQTIHQWPATLVQPVGSPLSLECTVEGTSNPNLYWYRQAAGRGLQLLFYSVGIGQISSEVPQNLSASRPQDRQFILSSKKLLLSDSGFYLCAWSPEGLGYDYTFGSGTRLTVV.

The chain employs TRBV15 and TRBJ1-2; 8 bases are shared with TRBD1. V lost 8 bases to trimming and J lost 3 bases; unmatched junction nucleotides: 11. Per germline, CDR1 LNHNV and CDR2 YYDKDF (reference sequence). The CDR3 sequence is 15 residues long. CDR3 protein: CATSKSGQGYYGYTF. As DNA, the CDR3 is TGTGCCACCTCTAAATCAGGACAGGGTTACTATGGCTACACCTTC. Full variable domain (missing parts from reference TRBV15 and TRBJ1-2): DAMVIQNPRYQVTQFGKPVTLSCSQTLNHNVMYWYQQKSSQAPKLLFHYYDKDFNNEADTPDNFQSRRPNTSFCFLDIRSPGLGDTAMYLCATSKSGQGYYGYTFGSGTRLTVV.

This rearrangement joins TRBV7-2 to TRBJ2-3; 9 positions agree with TRBD2. Trimming cost V 3 bases and J 11 bases; bases outside gene matches: 9. Looked up from germline, CDR1 is SGHTA and CDR2 is FQGNSA. CDR3 size: 14 residues. CDR3 protein: CASSLSNLAGLQYF. CDR3 DNA sequence: TGTGCCAGCAGCTTGTCGAACCTAGCGGGACTGCAGTATTTT.